This T cell receptor (beta chain) came from a study of blood T cell repertoires in COVID-19. Some clones are missing from TCRdb's copy, which holds only in-frame ones; the method was immunoSEQ multiplex PCR. In the table there are roughly 110,000 clones, over 65% of which are singletons. V lost 5 bases, J lost 3 bases, and 4 bases stayed unmatched. The CDR3 contains 13 residues. Germline V CDR1 and CDR2: LNHDA, SQIVND (reference sequence). This clonotype was sampled from a woman aged 40 to 50 with acute or convalescent COVID-19. The specimen sequenced was peripheral blood. This chain uses TRBV19 with TRBJ2-7, with 7 bases fitting TRBD2. The CDR3 spells CASSLLANYEQYF. DNA for the CDR3: TGTGCCAGTAGTTTACTAGCGAACTACGAGCAGTACTTC.